This TCR beta chain appears in the sequencing data of a study of cytomegalovirus exposure and HLA in healthy donors. PCR used 60 Vbeta primers and 13 Jbeta primers. Produced via immunoSEQ multiplex PCR; TCRdb's table is partial and in-frame only. The sample's table shows about 130,000 clones. Concerning this clone itself: Its specificity is not known.

V trimming: 5 bases; J trimming: 15 bases; junction bases outside the gene matches: 2. This CDR3 comprises 10 residues. Germline loops: CDR1 SGHTS, CDR2 YDEGEE. Broader study findings: When analyzed later, a missense DCLRE1C variant was found to be linked to TCR beta V- and J-gene trimming. Some highly shared sequence variants likely arose as a pipeline artifact.

The chain joins TRBV5-8 to TRBJ2-1, with 10 bases that match TRBD1. The TCR was taken from a man aged 25 to 40 in good health and CMV-seronegative. Sequencing used PBMCs. The DNA for the CDR3 is TGTGCCAGCAGATGGGACAGGGGGTTCTTC. It codes for CASRWDRGFF.